This TCR beta chain was observed in a study of T cells in Graves' hyperthyroidism and ophthalmopathy (dated by TCRdb to the late 2010s). For context, the study as a whole: Peripheral blood samples were taken at initial diagnosis, before any treatment was given. A discovery cohort of around 98 patients, 43 with Graves' ophthalmopathy and about 60 with stable Graves' hyperthyroidism, was used to find distinguishing TCR V-J signatures. Whether ophthalmopathy could be predicted prospectively was tested in an independent validation cohort made up of roughly 20 hyperthyroidism patients plus 17 patients who later progressed to ophthalmopathy. For training and testing, the approximately 92 patients in the discovery cohort were randomly divided in a 7:3 ratio. In addition, the study compared T-cell repertoires in thyroid tissue and in blood from several Graves' hyperthyroidism patients. After blood sampling, hyperthyroidism patients were treated with methimazole at a starting dose of 30 mg daily, and ophthalmopathy patients were treated with high-dose intravenous methylprednisolone. The paper reports TCR Vbeta CDR3 sequencing of 135 peripheral blood samples: some 41 ophthalmopathy, approximately 74 hyperthyroidism and some 17 progressor patients. What the work shows at the level of the full study, not this receptor alone: In validation, the model predicted progression to ophthalmopathy a median of approximately 6.3 months before onset, with approximately 70% sensitivity and just under 75% specificity. Ophthalmopathy was separated from stable hyperthyroidism by a 13 V-J signature model, with around 90% sensitivity and approximately 84% specificity obtained in cross-validation and 80%/75% obtained in testing. No statistical method was used to set the sample size in advance, and investigators knew the group allocation. Blood samples also contained most of the expanded thyroid clonotypes (frequency above 0.001), which suggests that blood repertoires may reflect thyroid immune responses.

From the cysteine through the phenylalanine, the CDR3 covers 13 amino acids. Just the 39-base CDR3 DNA is kept, in frame starting at base 1. CDR1 DFQATT and CDR2 SNEGSKA are derived from the germline V gene (reference sequence). V is shortened by 8 bases, J by 7 bases, and the region joining them spans 21 bases. TCR beta CDR3 regions were amplified from RNA transcripts. For the first round of RT-PCR on the TCR CDR3, the HTBI primer set was used together with the Qiagen OneStep RT-PCR kit. A second multiplex PCR round built the libraries, followed by size selection and purification. Sequencing of the libraries was done on an Illumina HiSeq2000 using paired-end 100 bp reads. The paper's data handling went like this. SOAPnuke was used to process the raw data, removing reads that contained adapters or uncalled bases, had a mean Phred below 15, or lacked an exact match to the constant primer or identifier. COPE v1.2.5 was used to merge high-quality paired reads, and clonotypes were defined as unique nucleotide sequences. Clonotypes were aligned to IMGT TRBV, TRBD and TRBJ reference segments using MiTCR v1.1. Analysis was restricted to V-J combinations with a frequency above 0.0001, which covered about 99% of repertoires. A TCS score was defined as the ratio of F50 (clonal expansion) to E x V (chaos), with BLOSUM62-based TCRdist applied between CDR3 peptides within each V-J. Welch's t-statistics and random forest reduced fewer than 550 V-J features to 10 to 15, which were used in a naive Bayes classifier (R e1071). TCRdb trimmed the raw reads at Q25, called clones with MiXCR and kept productive beta chains. Rows with one shared CDR3 protein collapse into an entry with the most common genes and DNA. The authors' filters were not applied to this entry. This sample comprises 550,000 to 850,000 distinct CDR3 sequences, around 20% of them detected only once. The ten top clones hold 16% of the sample.

Hyperthyroidism patients were aged 18 to 65 years and newly diagnosed, with disease duration of less than 2 months. Any patient with an uncontrolled infection, another autoimmune disease, pregnancy or lactation was excluded. Clinical symptoms, serum thyroxine and TRAb, thyroid ultrasound, and orbital computed tomography formed the basis for the diagnoses. For progressor patients, blood was drawn at the first diagnosis of hyperthyroidism, before any ophthalmopathy symptoms had appeared. PBMCs were separated from approximately 9.9 ml of fresh peripheral blood using Ficoll-Paque density gradient centrifugation. Patients classed as progressors first received a Graves' hyperthyroidism diagnosis and then went on to develop ophthalmopathy during follow-up. Total RNA was extracted using Trizol reagent, and RNA quality was assessed on an Agilent 2100 Bioanalyzer. At least ten counts were recorded for this clonotype. No antigen is known for it. Qualities for individual bases were not recorded, and no much larger clone is one base off.

This receptor was taken from a woman in her forties or fifties with Graves' hyperthyroidism that later progressed to Graves' ophthalmopathy. The sequence joins TRBV20-1 to TRBJ2-7; no D gene can be assigned with confidence. The specimen was blood. The base sequence is TGCAGTACCATGGGCGGACGGTTCGAAGAGCAGTACTTC. Its translation reads: CSTMGGRFEEQYF.